The entry below gives a single T cell receptor (beta chain) sequence along with its context. Antigen unknown. Profiling relied on immunoSEQ multiplex PCR, and the TCRdb table lists in-frame clones only, not all of them. The sample carries 60,000 to 70,000 clones, 70% to 80% recorded once. From germline, CDR1 is LGHNA and CDR2 YSLEER. The CDR3 has 16 residues. With V trimmed by 0 bases and J by 8 bases, 9 bases remained unmatched. This entry is derived from a study of radiotherapy plus CTLA-4 blockade in lung cancer. Whole-study context: The study recorded objective responses in around a sixth of patients and disease control in 31%. Study-level results: Per reports, early blood T cell clone dynamics, plus interferon-beta, forecast response most strongly. In blood, tumor-derived TCR clones expanded after radiotherapy plus ipilimumab.

It was focal radiation plus CTLA-4 blockade with ipilimumab that patients with chemo-refractory metastatic non-small-cell lung cancer received. The chain recombines TRBV4-3 with TRBJ1-4; the match to TRBD1 covers 7 bases. The clonotype comes from a human donor with non-small cell lung cancer who had a complete response to radiotherapy plus ipilimumab. The specimen comprised peripheral blood, sampled from a patient treated with radiotherapy plus ipilimumab. The CDR3: CASSQEGGGLGEKLFF. The CDR3, as DNA: TGCGCCAGCAGCCAAGAAGGAGGGGGCTTAGGAGAAAAACTGTTTTTT.